A single T cell receptor beta chain is shown here with its context. This clone was detected once. No cognate antigen has been identified for it. No per-base quality is available; no much larger clone lies one base away. The sample is drawn from a study of cytomegalovirus exposure and HLA in healthy donors (dated by TCRdb to about 2017). With regard to the full study: An earlier analysis of approximately 590 of the donors reported 250 to 350 Gb of sequence data and 117 million unique TCR beta sequences from about 179 million T cells. An early release covering just under 650 HLA-typed donors comprised about 300 gigabases of sequencing data and approximately 85 million unique TCR sequences. Of the 398 genotyped donors, approximately 83% fell in the genetic ancestry cluster associated with self-reported Caucasian donors. The study aimed to test whether signatures of past pathogen exposure could be identified by cataloging public T cell receptors. The T cell repertoires of 700 or so subjects were profiled by immunosequencing and related to cytomegalovirus serostatus. Besides the first cohort of 666 subjects, a separate validation cohort made up of 90 to 150 different subjects was used. The study combined high-throughput TCR immunosequencing, statistical association of individual TCRs with disease status, and machine learning to predict cytomegalovirus infection status. In a later analysis, previously published TCR beta repertoires from some 640 donors were re-analyzed and high-resolution HLA genotyping was added so that TCR occurrence patterns could be studied. In the later analysis, no new phenotypic data were used to find candidate immune exposures; instead, reliance was placed on TCR beta sequences and their occurrence across donors. In an earlier analysis of 550 to 700 of the donors, high-throughput TCR beta sequencing was used to judge whether each TCR beta V gene segment behaved as functional or pseudogenic. Donor age, sex, ethnicity and CMV serostatus were collected together with the repertoire data. A later genetic analysis took genome-wide SNP genotypes for about three fifths of the 666 donors and used that subset as a discovery cohort. Every repertoire in the discovery cohort had been generated on one and the same sequencing platform. Both class I and class II loci were covered by HLA typing, at four-digit resolution. The number of donors typed differed by locus, with 629-630 for A, B, C, DRB1 and DQB1, around 520 for DQA1, 600 to 610 for DPA1, and roughly 450 for DPB1. A handful of DR-DQ haplotypes were handled as single units for association and clustering because linkage in the cohort was strong. Across approximately 400 genotyped donors of the cohort, an average of about 240,000 unique TCR beta nucleotide sequences per donor were sequenced, and roughly 20% of those sequences were non-productive.

The library was made by the immunoSEQ multiplex PCR assay. A mixture of 60 forward primers for TCR Vbeta segments and 13 reverse primers for TCR Jbeta segments was used in the multiplex PCR. Amplification of the CDR3 region of rearranged TCR beta genes was performed with a multiplex PCR assay on genomic DNA. The Illumina HiSeq System was used to sequence the amplified TCR beta libraries as 87-base-pair reads. Under the source paper's analysis protocol: A later analysis counted some 74 million unique TCR beta chains across the 690 or so repertoires, and 10 million to 11 million of these chains were shared by at least two donors. A nearest-neighbor algorithm error-corrected the raw reads and collapsed the reads into unique sequences, merging closely related sequences to remove PCR and sequencing errors. CDR3 sequences were aligned to IMGT reference sequences to assign V, D and J gene segments. For a sequence to be retained, at least a six-nucleotide match to both a V gene segment and a J gene segment was required. A rearrangement was called productive if the CDR3 had no stop codons and remained in frame with V and J, and every other rearrangement was called non-productive. Following IMGT convention, CDR3 was defined as the stretch from the second conserved V-encoded cysteine to the conserved J-encoded phenylalanine. The earlier analysis of 500 to 600 of the donors excluded sequences that lacked an unambiguous match to a single V gene segment. An earlier analysis of roughly 590 of the donors called V segments functional above 56.7% productive rearrangements and segregating when the between-donor standard deviation exceeded 5%. A statistical classification framework was built to diagnose cytomegalovirus status from the catalog of TCR beta chain sequences. V and J gene assignment, in a later analysis, came from comparing TCR nucleotide sequences with IMGT/GENE-DB human TR gene sequences. The TCRdist pipeline was used in a later analysis to assign CDR3 sequences and most-parsimonious VDJ recombination scenarios. A later analysis defined each TCR beta chain by its CDR3 amino acid sequence plus V-gene family, and excluded reads lacking a unique V-gene family. To address suspected cross-contamination and a sequencing artifact, a later analysis removed roughly 640 highly shared, low-generation-probability nucleotide sequences. A later analysis calculated a clonal expansion index for each public chain from normalized within-repertoire ranks of inferred template counts. Generation probabilities in a later analysis came from a VDJ recombination model fitted to out-of-frame rearrangements, and those results were checked against IGoR. Hypergeometric tests were used in a later analysis to score TCR-TCR, TCR-HLA and TCR-CMV co-occurrence, with a repertoire-size bias correction applied to the TCR pairs. To estimate false discovery rates, a later analysis permuted the HLA or CMV assignments 20 times. In a later analysis, co-occurring TCRs were grouped using DBSCAN, and TCRdist sequence similarity was added for clustering within HLA-allele-positive subsets. Repertoires with fewer than 30,000 or more than 120,000 public chains were left out of co-occurrence clustering, as were about 5 repertoires with anomalous nucleotide sharing. TCRdb provides this immuneACCESS table in a form limited to in-frame rearrangements. Some clones are lacking; in checked studies, under half of them reflect an unresolved V gene, and why the rest are absent is not known. The D gene and trimming were derived from the DNA, and the V and J assignments and clone size from that table. The sample yields over 250,000 clones; roughly 85% were counted once. Less than 4% of the sample goes to the ten largest clones.

The cohort consisted of 670 or so healthy bone marrow donors. Cohort members were all nominally healthy when sampled, although unrecorded immune exposures were likely present. The donor was CMV seropositive and belonged to the group of about 290 seropositive cohort members. A peripheral blood sample was collected from each donor, and TCR beta sequencing was performed on peripheral blood mononuclear cells. Genomic DNA was extracted from the blood cell samples with the Qiagen DNeasy Blood Extraction Kit. The study at large found these results: According to a later analysis, most CMV-associated TCR beta chains appeared to be HLA-restricted, and the HLA associations seemed to be driven largely by CMV exposure. When HLA alleles, especially DR and DQ, strongly co-occurred, attributing TCR associations to individual alleles was difficult. In vitro tests confirmed that a few of the cytomegalovirus-associated TCR beta chains recognize cytomegalovirus antigens. A later analysis found that HLA-associated TCR beta chains were more clonally expanded and had lower generation probabilities than equally common non-associated chains. According to a later genetic analysis, donors in an Asian-associated ancestry cluster had fewer N-insertions in productive TCRs than the roughly 700-donor mean. Roughly uniform sequencing depth across donors was assumed in presence/absence analyses, although this assumption may not hold. According to a later analysis, parvovirus B19, influenza, CMV and Epstein-Barr virus appeared linked to several top co-occurrence clusters. A total of roughly 160 TCR beta chains were listed by the study as associated with cytomegalovirus. The sequencing pipeline was judged likely to have produced a cluster of highly shared sequence variants as a technical artifact. According to a later analysis, TCR association rates differed among HLA loci, with DRB1 alleles showing the most associated TCRs and HLA-C alleles showing the fewest. The authors suggested that the approach could potentially be extended to other disease states and immunological phenotypes. In a later analysis, around 17,000 TCR beta sequences were associated with specific HLA alleles at a false discovery rate of 0.05. The earlier analysis of some 560 of the donors excluded over 15 rarely observed V segments, including chromosome 9 orphons, because counts were too low. In an earlier analysis of under 600 of the donors, most TCR beta V segments were observed in productive rearrangements about 87% or about 30% of the time, broadly matching IMGT annotations. Most TCR sequences were observed very rarely across donors, whereas some public TCRs were present in many individuals. An association between a missense DCLRE1C variant and V-gene and J-gene trimming of TCR beta chains was found in a later genetic analysis and replicated in an independent cohort. The classifier was reported to diagnose cytomegalovirus status with high specificity and sensitivity in both the original and validation cohorts. A further reported finding was that TCR beta sequences accurately predicted the HLA-A and HLA-B alleles for most subjects in the first cohort. In this cohort, only TCR beta chains were sequenced, and detectable features were limited by the absence of alpha or paired-chain data. Correlated functional status among segregating V segments might reflect linkage disequilibrium, but an unknown experimental factor could not be ruled out. Because HLA typing was unavailable for some donors at each locus, only the typed subset was used in association tests. CMV serostatus was the only immune exposure information available for the cohort.

The sequence came from a middle-aged man in good health and CMV-seropositive. Sequenced sample: PBMCs.

The CDR3 loop reads CASSTGTGGINQPQHF. The DNA sequence is as follows: TGTGCCAGCAGTACGGGGACAGGGGGAATCAATCAGCCCCAGCATTTT. The chain joins TRBV28 to TRBJ1-5; a stretch of 11 junction bases matches TRBD1. Germline trimming: 5 bases from V, 3 bases from J; junction bases outside gene matches: 6. CDR1 and CDR2 are drawn from the germline V gene: MDHEN, SYDVKM. Spanning cysteine to phenylalanine, the CDR3 consists of 16 amino acids. Of all the DNA, just the CDR3 is kept, 48 bases in frame from base 1.